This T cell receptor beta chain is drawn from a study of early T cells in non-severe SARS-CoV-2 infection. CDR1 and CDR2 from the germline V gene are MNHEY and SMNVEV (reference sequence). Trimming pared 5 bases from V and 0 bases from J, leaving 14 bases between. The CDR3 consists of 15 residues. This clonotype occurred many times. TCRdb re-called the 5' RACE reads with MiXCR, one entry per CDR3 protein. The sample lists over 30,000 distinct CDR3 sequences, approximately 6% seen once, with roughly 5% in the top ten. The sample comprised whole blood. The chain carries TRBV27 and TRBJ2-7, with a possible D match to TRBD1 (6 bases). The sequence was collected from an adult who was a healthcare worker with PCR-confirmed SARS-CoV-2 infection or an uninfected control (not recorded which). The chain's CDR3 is CASSRDTTSSYEQYF. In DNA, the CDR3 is TGTGCCAGCAGTCGGGACACCACTTCCTCCTACGAGCAGTACTTC.